The sequence of this T cell receptor beta chain was determined in a study of T-cell reconstitution after alpha-beta-depleted transplantation in children. This clonotype was recorded at least ten times. The antigen remains undetermined. Trimming left V 0 bases short and J 8 bases short, with 15 bases between. This CDR3 comprises 15 residues. The germline gives CDR1 SGDLS, CDR2 YYNGEE. As it was prepared, the TCRbeta library received unique molecular identifiers. MiXCR, applied by TCRdb to the PCR reads, yields one record per CDR3 protein. The sample gives 150,000 to 200,000 distinct CDR3 sequences, 11% of which show up once; under 15% is in the top ten. The study, taken as a whole, reports: It was reported that alpha-beta T cells came from several hundred expanded graft clones (about two months after transplant). Surviving recipient T cells and thymic progenitors accounted for the high day-60 TCRbeta diversity observed in some patients. Diversity and T-cell counts at one year after transplant derived mostly from new T cells.

The clonotype originates from a boy under 10 years old with acute myeloid leukemia, due to receive a stem cell transplant. The sequencing used PBMCs, collected before TCRalphabeta/CD19-depleted stem cell transplant. The rearrangement joins TRBV9 to TRBJ2-1; unclear D gene. CDR3 DNA sequence: TGTGCCAGCAGCGTAGAAGCGAAGAACCGTGATGAGCAGTTCTTC. This sequence encodes CASSVEAKNRDEQFF. The full variable domain, with the rest looked up from reference TRBV9 and TRBJ2-1, is DSGVTQTPKHLITATGQRVTLRCSPRSGDLSVYWYQQSLDQGLQFLIQYYNGEERAKGNILERFSAQQFPDLHSELNLSSLELGDSALYFCASSVEAKNRDEQFFGPGTRLTVL.